The T cell receptor beta chain under discussion was sequenced for a study of blood T cells in healthy people across ages. Study observations and caveats: As age increased, TCR beta diversity per million T cells fell in a roughly linear fashion.

Remarks on this clonotype: Its antigen is as yet unknown.

The CDR3 loop spans 14 amino acids. CDR1 is DFQATT and CDR2 is SNEGSKA in the germline V gene (reference sequence). The V and J ends lost 5 bases and 7 bases, in that order; junction bases with no gene match: 11. PCR was performed a second time for 7 to 11 cycles using a sample-barcoded 5' primer and a J-beta primer mix. MiXCR, applied by TCRdb to the 5' RACE reads, yields one record per CDR3 protein. Of about 1,000,000 distinct CDR3 sequences listed, 40% to 45% are singletons. Sequenced input: blood. V is TRBV20-1 and J is TRBJ1-2, with 9 bases aligning to TRBD1. This TCR came from a woman between 55 and 75 years old in good health. The CDR3 bases are TGCAGTGCTCTTGATGACAGGGGGACCTGTGGCTACACCTTC. Translating it yields CSALDDRGTCGYTF.